Shown below are 17 T cell receptor beta chains from a single sample sequenced in a study of T cell repertoires in cytomegalovirus infection. In TCRdb, the reads were re-called with MiXCR into one record per CDR3 protein. Of some 920,000 distinct CDR3 sequences listed, around 32% are singletons. These receptors' antigens are unknown. The sample was cultured CD8+ T cells from PBMCs, taken from culture after CMV antigen stimulation. The receptors here all came from a human donor in good health (CMV status not recorded). Some clones in this sample may be carry-over from other donors' samples.

The chain carries TRBV11-2 and TRBJ2-4, with TRBD1 as a possible D gene (5 bases). Germline CDR1 SGHAT, CDR2 FQNNGV. This CDR3 is 17 amino acids long. The V end lost 0 bases, the J end lost 0 bases, and 12 bases lay between the germline ends. The CDR3 protein is CASSLDAGLEAKNIQYF. CDR3 bases: TGTGCCAGCAGCTTAGATGCAGGGCTGGAAGCCAAAAACATTCAGTACTTC.

Worth noting for this clonotype: This clone may be a read error of a much larger clone one base away. V gene TRBV7-9 combines with J gene TRBJ2-1, with 9 bases fitting TRBD2. The CDR3 spans 17 residues. The germline V gene has CDR1 SEHNR and CDR2 FQNEAQ (reference sequence). This CDR3 reads CVSSLVAGGSAYNEQFF. The CDR3 nucleotides are TGTGTCAGCAGCTTAGTGGCGGGGGGGAGCGCCTACAATGAGCAGTTCTTC. Looking up the rest from reference TRBV7-9 and TRBJ2-1 gives the full variable domain: DTGVSQNPRHKITKRGQNVTFRCDPISEHNRLYWYRQTLGQGPEFLTYFQNEAQLEKSRLLSDRFSAERPKGSFSTLEIQRTEQGDSAMYLCVSSLVAGGSAYNEQFFGPGTRLTVL.

The rearrangement links TRBV2 to TRBJ2-1; D remains unclear. Germline V gene data show CDR1 as SNHLY and CDR2 as FYNNEI. Trimming shortened V by 3 bases and J by 5 bases, and 17 bases separated the two germline ends. The length of the CDR3 is 16 residues. The CDR3: CASSDNPITLDNEQFF. CDR3 in DNA: TGTGCCAGCAGTGATAACCCCATAACGCTTGACAATGAGCAGTTCTTC.

This clonotype was counted at least ten times. V usage is TRBV7-2 and J usage is TRBJ2-7, with 9 bases identical to TRBD1. Losses at the gene ends were 5 bases for V and 4 bases for J; bases not matched to a gene: 6. This CDR3 contains 14 residues. Germline V CDR1 and CDR2: SGHTA, FQGNSA. DNA for the CDR3: TGTGCCAGCAGCCCCGGACAGGGGAGATACGAGCAGTACGTC. This codes for CASSPGQGRYEQYV.

This clonotype was picked up many times. J is TRBJ1-1 and V is TRBV12-3 or TRBV12-4; weak D call: TRBD1 (5 bases). Trimming cost V 5 bases and J 0 bases, with 16 bases left between them. This CDR3 region has 16 residues. The CDR3 loop reads CASSPWVEGLNTEAFF. CDR3 in DNA: TGTGCCAGCAGTCCCTGGGTTGAGGGGTTGAACACTGAAGCTTTCTTT.

Comment on this clonotype: Relative to the germline gene, one junction end is altered; a read error may explain this. The chain joins TRBV7-9 to TRBJ1-2, with 7 bases lining up with TRBD1. The V gene's germline CDR1 is SEHNR and CDR2 FQNEAQ (reference sequence). The CDR3 totals 15 residues. CDR3 sequence (DNA): TGTGCCAACAGCTCCCGCCAGGGGGGTAACTATGGCTACACCTTC. Translation: CANSSRQGGNYGYTF.

This clonotype was seen only a few times. The chain uses TRBV7-8 and TRBJ1-5; unclear D gene. CDR3 length: 13 amino acids. Trimming removed 5 bases from V and 5 bases from J, with 10 bases in between. In germline, CDR1 is SGHVS, CDR2 FQNEAQ. This chain's CDR3 is CASSLTSYQPQHF. CDR3 coding DNA: TGTGCCAGCAGCCTTACAAGTTATCAGCCCCAGCATTTT.

The CDR3: CASSGWDRGDQPQHF. CDR3 nucleotides: TGTGCCAGCAGTGGATGGGACAGGGGGGATCAGCCCCAGCATTTT. This sequence joins TRBV12-3 or TRBV12-4 and TRBJ1-5; TRBD1 matches at 11 bases. The CDR3 loop spans 15 amino acids. J lost 5 bases, V lost 5 bases, and 5 bases had no gene match.

This clonotype has only a few counts. This chain joins TRBV6-8 and TRBJ1-5; D unclear. CDR3 length: 15 amino acids. The V end was cut by 6 bases, the J end by 11 bases, with 23 bases between. Germline V lookup: CDR1 MNHGY, CDR2 SAAAGT. DNA for the CDR3: TGTGCCAGCAGCGCCCTATCTACCGACGTGGAGACCCAGCATTTT. Translated: CASSALSTDVETQHF.

This CDR3 reads CASSYSVTGGLYEQYV. CDR3 sequence (DNA): TGTGCCAGCAGTTACTCAGTGACAGGGGGCTTGTACGAGCAGTACGTC. The rearrangement uses TRBV6-2 or TRBV6-3 and TRBJ2-7, with 10 bases fitting TRBD1. The V gene's germline CDR1 is MNHEY and CDR2 SVGEGT. With V trimmed by 0 bases and J by 4 bases, 6 bases remained unmatched. The CDR3 length is 16 residues.

This clonotype was recorded a few times. The chain carries TRBV4-3 and TRBJ2-5; 10 bases are shared with TRBD2. From germline, CDR1 is LGHNA and CDR2 YSLEER. With 0 bases clipped from V and 2 bases from J, the junction kept 9 bases outside the gene matches. The CDR3 loop spans 18 amino acids. This chain's CDR3 is CASSQELAGGIRQETQYF. The CDR3 DNA reads TGCGCCAGCAGCCAAGAGTTAGCGGGGGGCATCAGACAAGAGACCCAGTACTTC.

In its sample, this clonotype was seen a few times. The chain couples TRBV7-4 to TRBJ2-1, with 8 bases that match TRBD2. Germline lookup yields CDR1 SGHVT and CDR2 SQSDAQ. CDR3 size: 16 residues. The V and J ends lost 2 bases and 7 bases, in that order; junction bases with no gene match: 10. This CDR3 reads CASSLNGGGGWNEQFF. CDR3 nucleotide sequence: TGTGCCAGCAGCTTAAACGGGGGGGGGGGCTGGAATGAGCAGTTCTTC.

This clonotype was detected many times. The chain links TRBV7-2 to TRBJ2-1; TRBD2 is a possible D gene (5 bases). The germline V and J ends were trimmed by 1 base and 2 bases, with 12 bases remaining between them. The CDR3 runs to 16 residues. Germline loops: CDR1 SGHTA, CDR2 FQGNSA. Written as DNA, the CDR3 is TGTGCCAGCAGCTTAGGGGTACGGGGTACCTACAATGAGCAGTTCTTC. Translating it yields CASSLGVRGTYNEQFF.

This clonotype occurred a few times. CDR3 sequence: CATSDTGPNTGELFF. CDR3 bases: TGTGCCACCAGTGATACAGGGCCGAACACCGGGGAGCTGTTTTTT. The chain carries TRBV24-1 and TRBJ2-2, with D perhaps TRBD1 (6 bases). The CDR3 consists of 15 residues. CDR1 is KGHDR and CDR2 is SFDVKD in the germline V gene. Trimming removed 3 bases at V and 0 bases at J, with 7 bases between.

This chain links TRBV10-3 with TRBJ2-3; a possible D gene is TRBD1 (6 bases). Germline V CDR1 and CDR2: ENHRY, SYGVKD. Trimming took 3 bases from V and 0 from J, leaving 10 bases between them. The CDR3 has 15 residues. CDR3 coding DNA: TGTGCCATCAGTGAACCGGACAGCAGCACAGATACGCAGTATTTT. Translated, it gives CAISEPDSSTDTQYF.

As concerns this clonotype: A read error is possible here, since a much larger clone lies one base away. V is TRBV7-6 and J is TRBJ2-1; 11 nucleotides agree with TRBD2. The ends lost 5 bases at V and 3 bases at J; junction bases unmatched: 6. CDR1 and CDR2 (germline): SGHVS, FNYEAQ. The CDR3 is 16 residues long. Here the CDR3 DNA reads TGTGCCAGCAGCCCTCGGACTAGCGGGCACTACAATGAGCAGTTCTTC. Its translation: CASSPRTSGHYNEQFF.

As regards this clonotype: One end of the junction does not line up with germline, which may come from a read error. The chain carries TRBV4-1 and TRBJ2-2; a possible D gene is TRBD2 (6 bases). CDR1 MGHRA and CDR2 YSYEKL come from the germline V gene. The CDR3 is 19 residues long. Written as DNA, the CDR3 is TGTGCCAGCAGCCAAGCATTAGCGGAATACACTACTAACACCGGGGAGCTGTTTTTT. It codes for CASSQALAEYTTNTGELFF.